Following are 6 T cell receptor beta chains from one sample sequenced in a study of response to subunit inactivated influenza vaccine. TCRdb re-called the RT-PCR reads with MiXCR, one entry per CDR3 protein. The profile covers 150,000 to 200,000 distinct CDR3 sequences, with approximately 12% appearing a single time and around 28% taken by the ten largest. These records were also assigned to another study, of T cells expressing NK-cell markers. According to that study: What made the TCR beta cDNA was 5'RACE template switching with UMIs.

The material sequenced was CD8+ T cells sorted from PBMCs, taken about 13 days after vaccination. The receptors derive from a man between 50 and 59 years old who received an inactivated influenza vaccine.

This clonotype has only a few counts. The chain uses TRBV6-2 or TRBV6-3 and TRBJ2-2; 8 positions agree with TRBD1. This CDR3 comprises 14 residues. V lost 10 bases, J lost 5 bases, and 9 bases stayed unmatched. Germline lookup yields CDR1 MNHEY and CDR2 SVGEGT. CDR3 in DNA: TGTGCCACCCAGGACAGGGTAGAGACCGGGGAGCTGTTTTTT. Its protein product is CATQDRVETGELFF.

This clonotype was recorded a few times. The chain couples TRBV29-1 to TRBJ1-1, with TRBD1 identical over 7 bases. The CDR3 totals 14 residues. Germline V gene lookup returns CDR1 SQVTM and CDR2 ANQGSEA. Unmatched junction bases numbered 16, after V lost 7 bases and J lost 8 bases. CDR3 in amino acids: CSAARTGGGREAFF. The CDR3 region has the DNA TGCAGCGCCGCCAGGACAGGAGGGGGGCGCGAAGCTTTCTTT.

The chain has TRBV28 and TRBJ2-7; D assignment may be TRBD1 or TRBD2 (6 bases each). V gave up 7 bases and J gave up 5 bases, with 27 bases separating them. The CDR3 length is 17 residues. Germline V gene data show CDR1 as MDHEN and CDR2 as SYDVKM. CDR3 loop: CASISQTLGGGPHEQYF. CDR3 DNA sequence: TGTGCCAGCATTTCTCAGACCTTAGGGGGAGGCCCACACGAGCAGTACTTC.

This chain connects TRBV5-5 to TRBJ2-1; 8 bases map to TRBD1. The V gene's germline CDR1 is SGHKS and CDR2 YYEKEE (reference sequence). The CDR3 extends over 15 amino acids. Trimming at V came to 2 bases and at J to 2 bases, leaving 3 bases not matched to a gene. The CDR3 region has the DNA TGTGCCAGCAGCTTATCAGGGGGCGCCTACAATGAGCAGTTCTTC. Its translation is CASSLSGGAYNEQFF.

Regarding this clonotype: A single base separates this from a much larger clone, so it may be a read error. This rearrangement joins TRBV27 to TRBJ2-3; possibly TRBD1 or TRBD2 for D (6 bases each). CDR1 and CDR2 from the germline V gene are MNHEY and SMNVEV (reference sequence). CDR3 size: 14 residues. The chain's CDR3 is CVSSPLGGADTQYF. The CDR3 nucleotides read TGTGTCAGCAGTCCTTTGGGGGGCGCCGATACGCAGTATTTT.

This clonotype has just a few counts. The CDR3 spells CASSLGGLPYTEAFF. CDR3 coding DNA: TGCGCCAGCAGCTTGGGTGGGCTTCCCTACACTGAAGCTTTCTTT. V usage is TRBV5-1 and J usage is TRBJ1-1; D remains ambiguous. The CDR3 length is 15 residues. Trimming shortened V by 0 bases and J by 3 bases, and 12 bases separated the two germline ends. CDR1 and CDR2 from the germline V gene are SGHRS and YFSETQ.